This T cell receptor (beta chain) was sequenced in a study of T cell responses to AZD1222 COVID-19 vaccine. Study outcomes and limitations: In a largely white British group with more females than males, clonal diversity was possibly underestimated.

Measured with immunoSEQ multiplex PCR; TCRdb has only the in-frame clones, and not every one. Of some 180,000 clones in the sample, roughly 90% are singletons; the top ten hold about 1.7%. With respect to this clone: Its specificity is unknown.

This receptor was identified in an adult who received the AZD1222 COVID-19 vaccine. Here the sequenced sample was peripheral blood, taken 28 days after the second AZD1222 dose.

CDR3 bases: TGTGCCACCAGCAGAGGGGACAGGGCAACTAATGAAAAACTGTTTTTT. The encoded protein is CATSRGDRATNEKLFF. The chain has TRBV15 and TRBJ1-4, with TRBD1 identical over 9 bases. The ends lost 1 base at V and 0 bases at J; junction bases unmatched: 0. From germline, CDR1 is LNHNV and CDR2 YYDKDF (reference sequence). This CDR3 contains 16 residues.